Described below is a single T cell receptor (beta chain) sequence and its context. Measured with immunoSEQ multiplex PCR; TCRdb has only the in-frame clones, and not every one. The sample has around 55,000 clones; 93% are singletons. This sample is part of a study of T cell changes during pregnancy in multiple sclerosis. The germline V gene encodes CDR1 SGHVS and CDR2 FNYEAQ. The CDR3 has 14 amino acids. J lost 9 bases, V lost 0 bases, and 3 bases had no gene match. The clonotype was recovered from a female donor with multiple sclerosis, enrolled in a pregnancy study. The material was CD8+ T cells from peripheral blood mononuclear cells, obtained in the second trimester of pregnancy. The V and J genes are TRBV7-6 and TRBJ2-1; 9 bases are shared with TRBD2. Here the CDR3 DNA reads TGTGCCAGCAGCTTAGCGAGGCGGGGGGGTGAGCAGTTCTTC. Translated, it gives CASSLARRGGEQFF.